Each of the 29 T cell receptor beta chains below was sequenced from the same sample in a study of cytomegalovirus exposure and HLA in healthy donors. Sequencing was performed with immunoSEQ multiplex PCR; in TCRdb, only in-frame clones are kept and a portion is missing. The sample has 78,000 or so clones; just under 95% are singletons. The sample was PBMCs. The receptor source for this set is a woman aged 18-29 years in good health and CMV-seropositive.

Only one count was recorded for this clone. The rearrangement links TRBV10-3 to TRBJ1-1; 8 bases fit TRBD1. Germline CDR1 is ENHRY and CDR2 is SYGVKD. This CDR3 region has 14 residues. With 4 bases clipped from V and 6 bases from J, the junction kept 7 bases outside the gene matches. CDR3 in amino acids: CAISATGQGSEAFF. The CDR3 nucleotides are TGTGCCATCAGTGCCACCGGACAGGGCTCTGAAGCTTTCTTT.

V is TRBV19 and J is TRBJ1-5; D may be TRBD1 (5 bases). This CDR3 is 17 amino acids long. Looked up from germline, CDR1 is LNHDA and CDR2 is SQIVND (reference sequence). Trimming shortened V by 4 bases and J by 3 bases, and 19 bases separated the two germline ends. Here the CDR3 reads CASSTPTGRTNNQPQHF. The CDR3 DNA reads as TGTGCCAGTAGTACCCCAACAGGAAGGACCAACAATCAGCCCCAGCATTTT.

The CDR3 bases are TGTGCCAGCAGTCGGGGACTAGCGGGAGTTTCCTACAATGAGCAGTTCTTC. Protein product: CASSRGLAGVSYNEQFF. This chain links TRBV27 with TRBJ2-1; 14 bases align to TRBD2. The CDR3 consists of 17 residues. J lost 1 base, V lost 5 bases, and 4 bases had no gene match. Germline CDR1 reads MNHEY; CDR2 reads SMNVEV (reference sequence).

The rearrangement joins TRBV29-1 to TRBJ2-3; 9 bases align to TRBD1. Germline V gives CDR1 SQVTM, CDR2 ANQGSEA. CDR3 size: 16 residues. V was pared by 7 bases and J by 1 base, with 12 bases of the junction left unmatched. The DNA of the CDR3 is TGCAGCGCCCCCGGGACAGGGATTCGTGGCACAGATACGCAGTATTTT. The encoded protein is CSAPGTGIRGTDTQYF.

This chain connects TRBV25-1 to TRBJ1-1; D is perhaps TRBD1 (5 bases). There are 13 residues in the CDR3. Germline values: CDR1 MGHDK, CDR2 SYGVNS. V shed 4 bases and J shed 4 bases, with 10 bases lying between them. The CDR3: CASSGRVITEAFF. The CDR3 DNA reads TGTGCCAGCAGTGGCAGGGTGATCACTGAAGCTTTCTTT.

V usage is TRBV6-6 and J usage is TRBJ2-7; 9 bases map to TRBD1. CDR3 size: 14 residues. The germline CDR1 and CDR2 sequences are MNHNY and SVGAGI (reference sequence). J gave up 3 bases and V 6 bases, and 6 bases lay outside the gene matches. CDR3: CASSRDRAIYEQYF. CDR3 sequence (DNA): TGTGCCAGCAGCCGGGACAGGGCTATCTACGAGCAGTACTTC.

This clone was observed a single time. The CDR3 loop is CATSRDRAQETQYF. The CDR3 nucleotides read TGTGCCACCAGCAGAGACAGGGCGCAAGAGACCCAGTACTTC. The chain couples TRBV15 to TRBJ2-5; weak D call: TRBD1 (5 bases). With 0 bases removed from V and 2 bases from J, the gap between germline ends came to 7 bases. Germline V gives CDR1 LNHNV, CDR2 YYDKDF (reference sequence). This CDR3 comprises 14 residues.

The chain joins TRBV6-1 to TRBJ2-3; 11 positions agree with TRBD2. Looked up from germline, CDR1 is MNHNS and CDR2 is SASEGT. J gave up 1 base and V 10 bases, and 4 bases lay outside the gene matches. This CDR3 has 14 residues. The CDR3 is CAIRLAGRTDTQYF. Here the CDR3 DNA reads TGTGCCATCAGACTAGCGGGACGCACAGATACGCAGTATTTT.

The chain couples TRBV27 to TRBJ2-3; the match to TRBD2 covers 8 bases. After removal of 8 bases from V and 1 base from J, the junction contained 5 bases not matched to a gene. Germline loops: CDR1 MNHEY, CDR2 SMNVEV (reference sequence). The CDR3 totals 14 residues. The CDR3 protein is CASCQRERTDTQYF. The CDR3 DNA sequence: TGTGCCAGCTGTCAGCGGGAGCGCACAGATACGCAGTATTTT.

The chain links TRBV27 to TRBJ2-7; D gene unclear. V lost 4 bases, J lost 5 bases, and 15 bases lay in between. Germline CDR1 reads MNHEY; CDR2 reads SMNVEV (reference sequence). CDR3 size: 14 residues. In nucleotides, the CDR3 is TGTGCCAGCAGTTCGTCTGTGGGCCCCAACGAGCAGTACTTC. It translates to CASSSSVGPNEQYF.

V gene TRBV27 combines with J gene TRBJ2-2; 8 positions agree with TRBD1. The germline CDR1 and CDR2 sequences are MNHEY and SMNVEV (reference sequence). Trimming took 5 bases from V and 3 from J; bases not matched to a gene: 8. The CDR3 consists of 16 residues. Here the CDR3 DNA reads TGTGCCAGCAGTGTGGGGTGGACAGGGTACACCGGGGAGCTGTTTTTT. This translates into CASSVGWTGYTGELFF.

This sequence joins TRBV7-9 and TRBJ2-7, with 10 bases lining up with TRBD1. This CDR3 comprises 16 residues. Germline V CDR1 and CDR2: SEHNR, FQNEAQ (reference sequence). Trimming removed 5 bases from V and 5 bases from J; junction bases left unmatched: 12. CDR3 nucleotide sequence: TGTGCCAGCAGCAACAACCGGGACAGGGGTTCCCACGAGCAGTACTTC. Translated, it gives CASSNNRDRGSHEQYF.

The chain has TRBV15 and TRBJ2-7; D gene uncertain. This CDR3 contains 12 residues. Germline CDR1 is LNHNV and CDR2 is YYDKDF (reference sequence). The V end was cut by 1 base, the J end by 3 bases, with 4 bases between. CDR3 sequence: CATSRGYYEQYF. The DNA for the CDR3 is TGTGCCACCAGCAGAGGCTACTACGAGCAGTACTTC.

This sequence joins TRBV6-1 and TRBJ2-7; 12 nucleotides match TRBD2. V shed 4 bases, J shed 1 base, and the junction held 8 bases outside the gene matches. Germline V lookup: CDR1 MNHNS, CDR2 SASEGT. The CDR3 is 17 amino acids. DNA for the CDR3: TGTGCCAGCAGTGTGCTAGCGGGAGGGCCAAGTTCCTACGAGCAGTACTTC. Its translation is CASSVLAGGPSSYEQYF.

The chain couples TRBV28 to TRBJ1-2; D is undetermined. V was cut by 6 bases and J by 8 bases, with 19 bases left in between. Germline V gene lookup returns CDR1 MDHEN and CDR2 SYDVKM. There are 14 residues in the CDR3. The CDR3 region is CASSLRGEGTGYTF. CDR3 bases: TGTGCCAGCAGCCTTCGCGGGGAGGGAACGGGCTACACCTTC.

The gene calls are TRBV29-1 and TRBJ1-2; D possibly corresponds to TRBD1 (5 bases). The CDR3 totals 13 residues. CDR1 and CDR2 from the germline V gene are SQVTM and ANQGSEA. V was pared by 3 bases and J by 3 bases, with 11 bases between. CDR3 sequence reads: CSVDRGMDYGYTF. CDR3 sequence (DNA): TGCAGCGTTGATCGGGGGATGGACTATGGCTACACCTTC.

This clone was counted a single time. The rearrangement links TRBV11-2 to TRBJ2-5; tentatively, D is TRBD2 (5 bases). Trimming took 1 base from V and 5 from J, leaving 14 bases between them. The length of the CDR3 is 15 residues. Germline CDR1 is SGHAT and CDR2 is FQNNGV. This chain's CDR3 is CASSLVISSGETQYF. The CDR3 DNA is TGTGCCAGCAGCTTAGTAATCTCCTCGGGGGAGACCCAGTACTTC.

V gene TRBV11-3 combines with J gene TRBJ1-1; D might be TRBD1 (5 bases). Per germline, CDR1 SGHNT and CDR2 YENEEA. The CDR3 totals 13 residues. Trimming cost V 4 bases and J 4 bases, with 10 bases left between them. CDR3 sequence (DNA): TGTGCCAGCAGCTCCAGACAGAGCACTGAAGCTTTCTTT. Its translation is CASSSRQSTEAFF.

J is TRBJ1-5 and V is TRBV5-5, with TRBD1 matching over 11 bases. This CDR3 has 18 residues. Germline lookup yields CDR1 SGHKS and CDR2 YYEKEE (reference sequence). The V and J ends lost 4 bases and 0 bases, in that order; junction bases with no gene match: 9. The CDR3 coding sequence is TGTGCCAGCAGCGCGACCGGGACAGGGGGGGTTAGCAATCAGCCCCAGCATTTT. Translating it yields CASSATGTGGVSNQPQHF.

V gene TRBV11-2 combines with J gene TRBJ1-2, with 7 bases fitting TRBD1. Germline CDR1 and CDR2: SGHAT and FQNNGV. V shed 5 bases, J shed 2 bases, and the junction held 5 bases outside the gene matches. The CDR3 totals 14 residues. The CDR3 nucleotides are TGTGCCAGCAGCCCCCGGGACAGAAACTATGGCTACACCTTC. Translating it yields CASSPRDRNYGYTF. The full variable domain, completed using reference TRBV11-2 and TRBJ1-2, is EAGVAQSPRYKIIEKRQSVAFWCNPISGHATLYWYQQILGQGPKLLIQFQNNGVVDDSQLPKDRFSAERLKGVDSTLKIQPAKLEDSAVYLCASSPRDRNYGYTFGSGTRLTVV.

The chain has TRBV9 and TRBJ2-2, with 10 bases identical to TRBD2. Germline CDR1 and CDR2: SGDLS and YYNGEE. The CDR3 runs 18 residues. With 4 bases clipped from V and 8 bases from J, the junction kept 17 bases outside the gene matches. CDR3 nucleotide sequence: TGTGCCAGCAGCCCCCCCTTCAGGCTAGCGGGAGATGAGGGGGAGCTGTTTTTT. Translation: CASSPPFRLAGDEGELFF.

The chain has TRBV28 and TRBJ1-2, with D tentatively TRBD1 (5 bases). V shed 6 bases and J shed 4 bases, with 24 bases lying between them. Germline V gene data show CDR1 as MDHEN and CDR2 as SYDVKM. This CDR3 is 17 amino acids long. This CDR3 reads CASSPVSPKTALYGYTF. The CDR3 DNA reads as TGTGCCAGCAGCCCGGTTTCCCCTAAGACAGCTCTCTATGGCTACACCTTC.

This CDR3 reads CASSPIGGMNTEAFF. In DNA, the CDR3 is TGTGCCAGCAGCCCTATTGGCGGCATGAACACTGAAGCTTTCTTT. This sequence joins TRBV7-3 and TRBJ1-1; unclear D gene. V was trimmed by 5 bases and J by 0 bases, leaving 13 bases between them. CDR1 is SGHTA, CDR2 FQGTGA, per germline. This CDR3 has 15 amino acids.

The chain is built from TRBV28 and TRBJ1-6; TRBD1 might be the D (5 bases). This CDR3 has 13 amino acids. Germline CDR1 MDHEN, CDR2 SYDVKM. Trimming took 7 bases from V and 10 from J, leaving 14 bases between them. This CDR3 reads CASIGRRGSPLHF. Here the CDR3 DNA reads TGTGCCAGCATCGGCCGAAGGGGATCACCCCTCCACTTT.

The rearrangement uses TRBV9 and TRBJ1-1; TRBD1 matches at 11 bases. From germline, CDR1 is SGDLS and CDR2 YYNGEE. V was pared by 1 base and J by 0 bases, with 17 bases of the junction left unmatched. This CDR3 has 21 amino acids. The CDR3 protein is CASSVSRTGGESGHMNTEAFF. The CDR3 DNA is TGTGCCAGCAGCGTAAGTCGGACAGGGGGCGAATCGGGGCACATGAACACTGAAGCTTTCTTT.

CDR3 nucleotides: TGTGCCAGCAGCTTGCTAGCGGGAGATAGAGATACGCAGTATTTT. Translation: CASSLLAGDRDTQYF. This chain uses TRBV7-9 with TRBJ2-3; TRBD2 matches at 10 bases. The CDR3 runs to 15 residues. V lost 3 bases to trimming and J lost 5 bases; unmatched junction nucleotides: 5. The germline V gene encodes CDR1 SEHNR and CDR2 FQNEAQ (reference sequence).

The chain couples TRBV6-5 to TRBJ2-2; D uncertain. V dropped 7 bases and J dropped 2 bases, with 8 bases sitting between them. This CDR3 spans 13 amino acids. Germline values: CDR1 MNHEY, CDR2 SVGAGI. Here the CDR3 DNA reads TGTGCCAGCACCCCTTCTAACACCGGGGAGCTGTTTTTT. Protein sequence: CASTPSNTGELFF.

This chain joins TRBV19 and TRBJ2-5, with 7 positions matching TRBD2. V shed 3 bases and J 6 bases; nucleotides not matched to a gene: 13. The CDR3 runs 16 residues. Looked up from germline, CDR1 is LNHDA and CDR2 is SQIVND (reference sequence). The CDR3 DNA follows: TGTGCCAGTAGTATGTCCCCTGTGGGGGGGTTAAAGACCCAGTACTTC. Translated, it gives CASSMSPVGGLKTQYF.

The chain uses TRBV6-1 and TRBJ1-2; 8 bases align to TRBD1. CDR3 length: 13 residues. The trim removed 6 bases at V and 5 bases at J, leaving 5 bases unmatched. CDR1 is MNHNS, CDR2 SASEGT, per germline. This CDR3 is CASSQGAGYGYTF. The CDR3 nucleotides are TGTGCCAGCAGCCAGGGGGCAGGGTATGGCTACACCTTC.